Detailed here is one TCR beta chain. The antigen is undetermined. The CDR3 covers 15 residues. Trimming took 6 bases from V and 4 from J; bases not matched to a gene: 12. Germline CDR1 reads MNHEY; CDR2 reads SVGAGI. Clones were read by immunoSEQ multiplex PCR, and TCRdb kept only the in-frame ones, dropping some. The sample lists around 40,000 clones; approximately 70% were seen once. The sample is drawn from a study of cytotoxic CD8 clonotypes in ibrutinib-treated CLL. For the study at large: Among the patients, around 10 presented as relapsed/refractory and over 14 as treatment-naive; around 17 showed unmutated IGHV. Specimens for response were gathered following a median about twelve months of therapy, spanning 6 to 36. Sequenced samples delivered averages of 255,043 productive templates and tens of thousands of productive rearrangements. Points from the study as a whole: Sample timing was unmatched between remission and later-progressing patients; lymph nodes unstudied.

The sample in question was PBMCs, obtained at disease progression, from a patient treated with ibrutinib. The V gene is TRBV6-5, the J gene TRBJ2-7; the match to TRBD1 covers 7 bases. The clonotype originates from a human donor with chronic lymphocytic leukemia. This CDR3 reads CASRRTGKGIYEQYF. DNA for the CDR3: TGTGCCAGCAGACGGACAGGCAAGGGGATTTACGAGCAGTACTTC.